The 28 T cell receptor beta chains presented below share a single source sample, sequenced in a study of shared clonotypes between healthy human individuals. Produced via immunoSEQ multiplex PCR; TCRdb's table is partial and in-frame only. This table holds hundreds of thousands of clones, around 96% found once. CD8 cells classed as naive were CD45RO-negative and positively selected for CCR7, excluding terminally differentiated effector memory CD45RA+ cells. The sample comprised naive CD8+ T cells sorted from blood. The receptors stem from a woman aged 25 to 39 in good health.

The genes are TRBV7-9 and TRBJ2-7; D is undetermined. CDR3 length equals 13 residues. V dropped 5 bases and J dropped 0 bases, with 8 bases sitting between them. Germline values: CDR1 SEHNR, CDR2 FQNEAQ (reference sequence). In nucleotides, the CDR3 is TGTGCCAGCAGCATAGGGAACTCCTACGAGCAGTACTTC. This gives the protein CASSIGNSYEQYF.

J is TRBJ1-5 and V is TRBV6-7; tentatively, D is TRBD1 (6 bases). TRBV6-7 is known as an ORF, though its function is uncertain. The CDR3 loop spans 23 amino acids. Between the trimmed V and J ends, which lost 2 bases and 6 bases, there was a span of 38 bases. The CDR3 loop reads CASSYPAREGENQRAGQRQPQHF. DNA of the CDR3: TGTGCCAGCAGTTACCCGGCCCGTGAGGGGGAGAATCAAAGGGCAGGGCAACGTCAGCCCCAGCATTTT.

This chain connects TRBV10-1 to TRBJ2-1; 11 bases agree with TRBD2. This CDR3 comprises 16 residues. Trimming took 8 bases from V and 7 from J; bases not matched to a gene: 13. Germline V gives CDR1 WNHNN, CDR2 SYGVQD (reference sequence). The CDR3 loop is CASRPKSSGRCNEQFF. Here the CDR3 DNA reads TGCGCCAGCCGGCCGAAATCTAGCGGGAGGTGTAATGAGCAGTTCTTC.

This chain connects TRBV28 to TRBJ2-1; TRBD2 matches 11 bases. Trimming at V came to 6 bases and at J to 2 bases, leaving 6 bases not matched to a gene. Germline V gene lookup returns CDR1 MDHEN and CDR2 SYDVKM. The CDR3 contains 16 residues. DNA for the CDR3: TGTGCCAGCAGACCAGTAGCGGGAGGGACCTACAATGAGCAGTTCTTC. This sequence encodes CASRPVAGGTYNEQFF.

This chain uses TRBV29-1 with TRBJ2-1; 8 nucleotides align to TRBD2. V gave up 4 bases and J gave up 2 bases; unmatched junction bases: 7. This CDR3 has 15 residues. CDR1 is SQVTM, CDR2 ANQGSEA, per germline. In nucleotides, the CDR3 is TGCAGCGTTGCGGGGGGGAGGTTAACCTACAATGAGCAGTTCTTC. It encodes CSVAGGRLTYNEQFF.

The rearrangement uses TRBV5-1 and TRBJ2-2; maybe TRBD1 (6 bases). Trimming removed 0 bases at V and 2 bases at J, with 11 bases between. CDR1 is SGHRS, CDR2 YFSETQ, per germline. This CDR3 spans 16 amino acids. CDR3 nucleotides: TGCGCCAGCAGCTTGGCAGGGGCGCTTAACACCGGGGAGCTGTTTTTT. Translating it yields CASSLAGALNTGELFF.

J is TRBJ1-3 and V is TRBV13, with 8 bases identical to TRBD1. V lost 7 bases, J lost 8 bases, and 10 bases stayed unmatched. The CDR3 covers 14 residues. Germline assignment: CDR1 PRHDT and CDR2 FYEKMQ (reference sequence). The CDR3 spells CASTLGRGPHTIYF. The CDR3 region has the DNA TGTGCCAGCACGCTCGGCAGGGGGCCGCACACCATATATTTT.

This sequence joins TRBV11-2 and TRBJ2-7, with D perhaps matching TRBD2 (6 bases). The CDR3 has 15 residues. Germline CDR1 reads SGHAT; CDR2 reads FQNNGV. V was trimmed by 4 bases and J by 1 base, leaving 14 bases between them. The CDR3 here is CASSWRGLQSYEQYF. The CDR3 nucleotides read TGTGCCAGCAGCTGGAGGGGTCTCCAATCCTACGAGCAGTACTTC.

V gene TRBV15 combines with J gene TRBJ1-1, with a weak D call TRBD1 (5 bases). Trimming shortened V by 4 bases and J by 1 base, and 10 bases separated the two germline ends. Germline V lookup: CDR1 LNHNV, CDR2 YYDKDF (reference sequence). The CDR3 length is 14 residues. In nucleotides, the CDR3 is TGTGCCACCAGCATATCGCAGGGGAACACTGAAGCTTTCTTT. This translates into CATSISQGNTEAFF.

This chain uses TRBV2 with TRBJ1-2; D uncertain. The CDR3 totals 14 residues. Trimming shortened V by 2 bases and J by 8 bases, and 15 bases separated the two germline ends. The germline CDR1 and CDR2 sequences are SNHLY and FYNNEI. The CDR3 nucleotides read TGTGCCAGCAGTGAAATGACGCGGAGTCAGGGCTACACCTTC. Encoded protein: CASSEMTRSQGYTF.

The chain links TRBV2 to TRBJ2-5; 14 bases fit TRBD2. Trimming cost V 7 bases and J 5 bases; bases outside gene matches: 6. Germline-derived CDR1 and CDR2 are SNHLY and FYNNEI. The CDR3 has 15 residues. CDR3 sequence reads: CASTGTSGSSETQYF. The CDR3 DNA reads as TGTGCCAGCACCGGGACTAGCGGGAGTAGCGAGACCCAGTACTTC.

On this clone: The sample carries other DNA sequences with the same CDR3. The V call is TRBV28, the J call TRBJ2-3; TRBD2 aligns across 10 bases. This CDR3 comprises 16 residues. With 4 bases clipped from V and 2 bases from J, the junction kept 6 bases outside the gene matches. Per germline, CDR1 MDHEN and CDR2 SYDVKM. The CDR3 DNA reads TGTGCCAGCAGTTCCGGGCTAGCGGGGGACACAGATACGCAGTATTTT. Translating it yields CASSSGLAGDTDTQYF.

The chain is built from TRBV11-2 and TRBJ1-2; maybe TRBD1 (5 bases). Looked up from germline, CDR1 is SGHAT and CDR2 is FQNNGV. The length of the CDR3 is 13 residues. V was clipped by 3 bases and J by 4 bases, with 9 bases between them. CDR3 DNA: TGTGCCAGCAGCTTCGGGACCGGCTATGGCTACACCTTC. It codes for CASSFGTGYGYTF. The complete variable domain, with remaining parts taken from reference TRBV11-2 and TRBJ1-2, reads EAGVAQSPRYKIIEKRQSVAFWCNPISGHATLYWYQQILGQGPKLLIQFQNNGVVDDSQLPKDRFSAERLKGVDSTLKIQPAKLEDSAVYLCASSFGTGYGYTFGSGTRLTVV.

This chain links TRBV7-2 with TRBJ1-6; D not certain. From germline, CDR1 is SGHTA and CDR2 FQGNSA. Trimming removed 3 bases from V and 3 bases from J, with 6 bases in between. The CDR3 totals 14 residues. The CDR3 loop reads CASSFGSYNSPLHF. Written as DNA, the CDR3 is TGTGCCAGCAGCTTCGGGAGCTATAATTCACCCCTCCACTTT.

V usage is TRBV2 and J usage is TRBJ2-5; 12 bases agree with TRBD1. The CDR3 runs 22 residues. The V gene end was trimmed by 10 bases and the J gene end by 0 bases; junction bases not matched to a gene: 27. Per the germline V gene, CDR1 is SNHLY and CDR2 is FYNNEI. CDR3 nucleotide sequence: TGTGCCAACCGAGGGTCACCGGGACAGGGGGCAGACCGTCATTCCAACCAAGAGACCCAGTACTTC. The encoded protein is CANRGSPGQGADRHSNQETQYF. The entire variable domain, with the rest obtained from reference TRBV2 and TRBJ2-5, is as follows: EPEVTQTPSHQVTQMGQEVILRCVPISNHLYFYWYRQILGQKVEFLVSFYNNEISEKSEIFDDQFSVERPDGSNFTLKIRSTKLEDSAMYFCANRGSPGQGADRHSNQETQYFGPGTRLLVL.

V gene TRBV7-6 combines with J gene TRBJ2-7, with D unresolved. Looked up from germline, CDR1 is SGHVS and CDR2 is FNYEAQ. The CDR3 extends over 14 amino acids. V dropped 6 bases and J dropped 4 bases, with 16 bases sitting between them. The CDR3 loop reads CASSPGYKDYEQYF. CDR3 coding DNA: TGTGCCAGCAGTCCCGGATACAAGGATTACGAGCAGTACTTC.

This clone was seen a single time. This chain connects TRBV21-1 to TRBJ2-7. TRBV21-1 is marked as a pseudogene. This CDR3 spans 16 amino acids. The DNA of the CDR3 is TGTGCCAGCAGCAAAACCGCCGTCGGCTACTCCTACGAGCAGTACTTC. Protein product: CASSKTAVGYSYEQYF.

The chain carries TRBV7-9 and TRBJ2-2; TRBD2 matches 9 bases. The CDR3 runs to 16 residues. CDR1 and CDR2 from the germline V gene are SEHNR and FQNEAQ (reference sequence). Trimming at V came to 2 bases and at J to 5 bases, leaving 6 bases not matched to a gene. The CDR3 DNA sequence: TGTGCCAGCAGCTTACTTAGCGGGAGCGGGACCGGGGAGCTGTTTTTT. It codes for CASSLLSGSGTGELFF.

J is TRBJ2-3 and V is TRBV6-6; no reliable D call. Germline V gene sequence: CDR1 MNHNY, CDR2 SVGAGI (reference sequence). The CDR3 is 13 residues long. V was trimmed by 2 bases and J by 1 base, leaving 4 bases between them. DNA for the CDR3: TGTGCCAGCAGTTACGGCGGCACAGATACGCAGTATTTT. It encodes CASSYGGTDTQYF.

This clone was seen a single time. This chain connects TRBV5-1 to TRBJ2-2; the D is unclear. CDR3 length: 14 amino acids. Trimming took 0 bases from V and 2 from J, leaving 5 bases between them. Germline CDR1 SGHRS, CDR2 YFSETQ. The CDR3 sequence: CASSLGGNTGELFF. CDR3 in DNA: TGCGCCAGCAGCTTGGGAGGTAACACCGGGGAGCTGTTTTTT.

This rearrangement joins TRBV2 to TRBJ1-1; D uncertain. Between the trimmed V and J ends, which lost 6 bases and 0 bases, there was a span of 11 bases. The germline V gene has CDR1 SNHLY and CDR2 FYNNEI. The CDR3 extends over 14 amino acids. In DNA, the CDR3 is TGTGCCAGCAGCCGACTAAACATGAACACTGAAGCTTTCTTT. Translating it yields CASSRLNMNTEAFF.

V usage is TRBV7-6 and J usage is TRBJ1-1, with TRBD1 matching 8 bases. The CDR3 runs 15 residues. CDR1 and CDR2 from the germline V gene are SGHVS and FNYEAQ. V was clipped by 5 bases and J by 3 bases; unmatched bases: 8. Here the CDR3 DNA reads TGTGCCAGCAGCCCGACAGGGGCCGCTTACACTGAAGCTTTCTTT. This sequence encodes CASSPTGAAYTEAFF. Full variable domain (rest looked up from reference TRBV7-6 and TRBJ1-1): GAGVSQSPRYKVTKRGQDVALRCDPISGHVSLYWYRQALGQGPEFLTYFNYEAQQDKSGLPNDRFSAERPEGSISTLTIQRTEQRDSAMYRCASSPTGAAYTEAFFGQGTRLTVV.

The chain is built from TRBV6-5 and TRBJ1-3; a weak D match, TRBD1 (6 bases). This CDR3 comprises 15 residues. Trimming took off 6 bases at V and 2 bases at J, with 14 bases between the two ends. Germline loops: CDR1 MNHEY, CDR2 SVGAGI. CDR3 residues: CASRDPGTTGNTIYF. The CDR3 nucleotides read TGTGCCAGCAGGGACCCAGGGACAACTGGAAACACCATATATTTT.

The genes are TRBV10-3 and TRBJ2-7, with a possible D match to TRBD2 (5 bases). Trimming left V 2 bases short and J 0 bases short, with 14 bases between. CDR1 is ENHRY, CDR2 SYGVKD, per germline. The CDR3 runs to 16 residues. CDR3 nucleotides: TGTGCCATCAGTGAGGTGGGGAGTCGAAGCTCCTACGAGCAGTACTTC. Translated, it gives CAISEVGSRSSYEQYF.

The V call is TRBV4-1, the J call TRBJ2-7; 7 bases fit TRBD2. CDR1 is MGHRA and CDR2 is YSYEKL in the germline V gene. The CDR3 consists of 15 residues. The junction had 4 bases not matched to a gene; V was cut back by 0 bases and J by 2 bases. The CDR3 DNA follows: TGCGCCAGCAGCCAAGATTGGGGGACTACCTACGAGCAGTACTTC. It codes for CASSQDWGTTYEQYF.

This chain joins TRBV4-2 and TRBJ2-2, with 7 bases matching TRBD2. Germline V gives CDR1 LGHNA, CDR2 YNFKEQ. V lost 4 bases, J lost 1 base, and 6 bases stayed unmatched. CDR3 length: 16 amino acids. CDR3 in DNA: TGTGCCAGCAGCCTCAGCTCTAGCGGGAACACCGGGGAGCTGTTTTTT. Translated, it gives CASSLSSSGNTGELFF.

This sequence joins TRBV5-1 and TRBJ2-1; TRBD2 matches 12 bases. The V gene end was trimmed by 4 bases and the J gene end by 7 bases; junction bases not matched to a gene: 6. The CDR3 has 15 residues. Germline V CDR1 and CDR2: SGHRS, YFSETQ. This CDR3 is CASSPTSGSKNEQFF. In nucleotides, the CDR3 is TGCGCCAGCAGCCCGACTAGCGGGAGCAAAAATGAGCAGTTCTTC.

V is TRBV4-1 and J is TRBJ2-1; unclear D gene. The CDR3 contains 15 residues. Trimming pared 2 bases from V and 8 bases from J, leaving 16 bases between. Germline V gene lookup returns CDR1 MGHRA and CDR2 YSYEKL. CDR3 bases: TGCGCCAGCAGCCAACTTGAGACGGGTAATTATGAGCAGTTCTTC. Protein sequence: CASSQLETGNYEQFF.